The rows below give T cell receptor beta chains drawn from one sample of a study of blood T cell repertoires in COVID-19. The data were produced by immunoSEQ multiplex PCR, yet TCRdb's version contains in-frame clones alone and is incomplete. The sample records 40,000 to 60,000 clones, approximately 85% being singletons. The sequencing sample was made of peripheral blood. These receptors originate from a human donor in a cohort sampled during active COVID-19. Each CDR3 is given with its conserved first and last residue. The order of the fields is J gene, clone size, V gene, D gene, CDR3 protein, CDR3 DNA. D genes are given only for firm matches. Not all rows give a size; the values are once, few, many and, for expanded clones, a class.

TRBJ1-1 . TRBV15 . CATSRGGVGLLGTEAFF TGTGCCACCAGCAGGGGAGGGGTCGGTCTGTTGGGGACTGAAGCTTTCTTT
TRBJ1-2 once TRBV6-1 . CASSDGGPTYGYTF TGTGCCAGCAGTGATGGGGGCCCCACTTATGGCTACACCTTC
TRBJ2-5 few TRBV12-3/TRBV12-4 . CASSFEETQYF TGTGCCAGCAGTTTCGAGGAGACCCAGTACTTC
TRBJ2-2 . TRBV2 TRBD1 CASSDQGAKTGELFF TGTGCCAGCAGTGATCAGGGGGCAAAAACCGGGGAGCTGTTTTTT
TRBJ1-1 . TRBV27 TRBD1 CASSLSTGGLTEAFF TGTGCCAGCAGTCTATCGACAGGGGGCCTGACTGAAGCTTTCTTT
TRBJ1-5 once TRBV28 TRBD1 CASSGIRDRGNQPQHF TGTGCCAGCAGTGGGATCCGGGACAGAGGCAATCAGCCCCAGCATTTT
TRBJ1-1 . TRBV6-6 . CASSYSARTEAFF TGTGCCAGCAGTTACTCTGCCCGGACTGAAGCTTTCTTT
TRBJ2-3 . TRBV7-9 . CASSLVPLDSRAQYF TGTGCCAGCAGCTTAGTTCCCCTCGACTCGCGGGCGCAGTATTTT
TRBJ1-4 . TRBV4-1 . CASSQAQGSTNEKLFF TGCGCCAGCAGCCAAGCCCAGGGATCAACTAATGAAAAACTGTTTTTT
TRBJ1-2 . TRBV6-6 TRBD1 CASSRGTGAYGYTF TGTGCCAGCAGTCGAGGGACAGGGGCCTATGGCTACACCTTC
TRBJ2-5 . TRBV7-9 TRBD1 CASSFGDRGGSETQYF TGTGCCAGCAGCTTCGGGGACAGGGGCGGTTCAGAGACCCAGTACTTC
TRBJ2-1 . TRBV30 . CAWSVRQGRNEQFF TGTGCCTGGAGTGTCCGCCAGGGAAGGAATGAGCAGTTCTTC
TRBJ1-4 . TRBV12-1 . CASSLTGEKLFF TGTGCCAGCAGCTTAACGGGGGAAAAACTGTTTTTT
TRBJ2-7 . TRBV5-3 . CARSLAWGDEQYF TGTGCCAGAAGCTTGGCGTGGGGGGACGAGCAGTACTTC
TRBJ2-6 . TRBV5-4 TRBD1 CASSGTGGGANVLTF TGTGCCAGCAGCGGGACAGGAGGTGGGGCCAACGTCCTGACTTTC
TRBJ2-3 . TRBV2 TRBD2 CASVGTSGRSDTQYF TGTGCCAGCGTAGGGACTAGCGGGAGATCAGATACGCAGTATTTT
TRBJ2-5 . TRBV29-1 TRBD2 CSGGLAGNQETQYF TGCAGCGGAGGACTAGCGGGTAACCAAGAGACCCAGTACTTC
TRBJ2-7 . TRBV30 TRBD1 CAWSSLWDRGYEQYF TGTGCCTGGAGCTCACTTTGGGACAGGGGATACGAGCAGTACTTC
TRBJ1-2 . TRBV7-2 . CASSSGVGNGYTF TGTGCCAGCAGCTCCGGGGTTGGTAATGGCTACACCTTC
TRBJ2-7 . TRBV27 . CASRRHDSYEQYF TGTGCCAGCAGACGACATGACTCCTACGAGCAGTACTTC
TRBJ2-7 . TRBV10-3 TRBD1 CAISSTGDGYEQYF TGTGCCATCAGCTCGACAGGGGACGGGTACGAGCAGTACTTC
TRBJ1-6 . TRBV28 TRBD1 CASSPPTGMESPLHF TGTGCCAGCAGCCCACCGACAGGGATGGAATCACCCCTCCACTTT
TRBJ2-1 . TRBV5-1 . CASSLDAVARDIKRQFF TGCGCCAGCAGCTTGGACGCTGTTGCGAGGGACATTAAGAGGCAGTTCTTC
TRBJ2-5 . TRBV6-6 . CASSYSAGQETQYF TGTGCCAGCAGTTATAGTGCGGGACAAGAGACCCAGTACTTC
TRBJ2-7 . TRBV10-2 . CASSDGRAYEQYF TGCGCCAGCAGTGATGGGCGGGCCTACGAGCAGTACTTC
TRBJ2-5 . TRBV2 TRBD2 CASRRTSGNQETQYF TGTGCCAGCAGAAGGACTAGCGGGAATCAAGAGACCCAGTACTTC
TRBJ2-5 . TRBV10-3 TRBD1 CAIRGTGGSSQETQYF TGTGCCATCAGGGGGACAGGGGGCTCTTCTCAAGAGACCCAGTACTTC
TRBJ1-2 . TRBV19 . CASRRRPGDYGYTF TGTGCCAGTAGAAGGCGCCCGGGGGACTATGGCTACACCTTC
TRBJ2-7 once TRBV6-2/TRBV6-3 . CASSSIGRDGKQYF TGTGCCAGCAGTTCTATTGGACGGGATGGCAAGCAGTACTTC
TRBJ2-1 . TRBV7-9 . CASSLAGGNPHNEQFF TGTGCCAGCAGCTTAGCGGGAGGAAATCCCCACAATGAGCAGTTCTTC
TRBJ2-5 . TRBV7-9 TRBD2 CASWGTSGGERQETQYF TGTGCCAGCTGGGGGACTAGCGGGGGAGAACGCCAAGAGACCCAGTACTTC
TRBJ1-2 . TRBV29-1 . CSVARARNGYTF TGCAGCGTTGCGAGGGCCAGGAATGGCTACACCTTC
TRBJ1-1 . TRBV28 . CASSALQGGGTEAFF TGTGCCAGCAGTGCCCTACAGGGCGGCGGCACTGAAGCTTTCTTT
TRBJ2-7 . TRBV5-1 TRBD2 CASSLGGTVTSGSYEQYF TGCGCCAGCAGCTTGGGCGGGACAGTAACTAGCGGGAGCTACGAGCAGTACTTC
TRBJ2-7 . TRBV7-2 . CASRAPSDHEQYF TGTGCCAGCAGAGCCCCTAGCGACCACGAGCAGTACTTC
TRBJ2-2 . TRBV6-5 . CASSYTRGVGELFF TGTGCCAGCAGTTACACCAGGGGGGTCGGGGAGCTGTTTTTT
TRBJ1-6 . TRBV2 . CASRPGTINSPLHF TGTGCCAGCAGGCCCGGGACAATTAATTCACCCCTCCACTTT
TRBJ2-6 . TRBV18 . CASSPRPTGPNSGANVLTF TGTGCCAGCTCACCCCGGCCGACAGGACCTAACTCTGGGGCCAACGTCCTGACTTTC
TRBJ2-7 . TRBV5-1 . CASSPGPSTDSYEQYF TGCGCCAGCTCCCCGGGCCCCTCGACAGACTCCTACGAGCAGTACTTC
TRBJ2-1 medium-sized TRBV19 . CASSIRIIGRSSYNEQFF TGTGCCAGTAGTATTCGAATCATCGGGAGAAGCTCCTACAATGAGCAGTTCTTC
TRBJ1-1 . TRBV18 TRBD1 CASSLTGSNTEAFF TGTGCCAGCTCATTGACAGGGTCCAACACTGAAGCTTTCTTT
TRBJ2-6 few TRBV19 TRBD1 CASTRTGGFSSGANVLTF TGTGCCAGTACTCGGACAGGGGGTTTTTCCTCTGGGGCCAACGTCCTGACTTTC
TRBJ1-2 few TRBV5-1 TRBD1 CASSLEGQRESGYTF TGCGCCAGCAGCTTGGAGGGACAGAGGGAGTCTGGCTACACCTTC
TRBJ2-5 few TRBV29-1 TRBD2 CSVVSGGLGETQYF TGCAGCGTTGTGTCGGGGGGGCTAGGGGAGACCCAGTACTTC
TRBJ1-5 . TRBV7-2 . CASSLVAGPPHQPQHF TGTGCCAGCAGCTTAGTGGCAGGTCCCCCTCATCAGCCCCAGCATTTT
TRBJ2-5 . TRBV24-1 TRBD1 CATSDGQGAWETQYF TGTGCCACCAGTGATGGACAGGGGGCGTGGGAGACCCAGTACTTC
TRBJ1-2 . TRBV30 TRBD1 CAWIRGVDGYTF TGTGCCTGGATCAGGGGGGTTGATGGCTACACCTTC
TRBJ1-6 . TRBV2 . CASSKGNINNSPLHF TGTGCCAGCAGCAAGGGGAATATTAATAATTCACCCCTCCACTTT
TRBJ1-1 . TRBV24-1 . CATSGRTAPPNTEAFF TGTGCCACCAGTGGGCGGACAGCCCCCCCGAACACTGAAGCTTTCTTT
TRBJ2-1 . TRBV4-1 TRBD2 CASSPPGTSGNNEQFF TGCGCCAGCAGCCCCCCCGGGACTAGCGGGAACAATGAGCAGTTCTTC
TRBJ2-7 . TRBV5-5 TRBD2 CASSLGLAAAYEQYF TGTGCCAGCAGCCTGGGACTAGCGGCCGCCTACGAGCAGTACTTC
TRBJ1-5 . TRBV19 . CASSWGGDSNQPQHF TGTGCCAGTAGTTGGGGGGGCGATAGCAATCAGCCCCAGCATTTT
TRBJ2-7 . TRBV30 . CAWSRGLSYEQYF TGTGCCTGGAGCAGGGGTTTATCCTACGAGCAGTACTTC